This T cell receptor (beta chain) derives from a study of T cell responses to AZD1222 COVID-19 vaccine. Study results and limitations: Regions left unmutated in variants are reportedly the target of nearly half of spike-specific TCRs.

On this clone itself: Its antigen is still unknown.

Germline loops: CDR1 MNHEY, CDR2 SMNVEV (reference sequence). There are 14 residues in the CDR3. V shed 4 bases and J 6 bases; nucleotides not matched to a gene: 7. Repertoires were generated with immunoSEQ multiplex PCR, while TCRdb's copy carries only in-frame clones and drops some. The data show over 120,000 clones, 90% to 95% seen once. Sequences were derived from peripheral blood, sampled 28 days after the second AZD1222 dose. J is TRBJ1-2 and V is TRBV27; 8 bases line up with TRBD1. The TCR sequence derives from an adult who received the AZD1222 COVID-19 vaccine. The CDR3 bases are TGTGCCAGCAGTTCGCCAGGGGGCAACGATGGCTACACCTTC. It is translated as CASSSPGGNDGYTF.